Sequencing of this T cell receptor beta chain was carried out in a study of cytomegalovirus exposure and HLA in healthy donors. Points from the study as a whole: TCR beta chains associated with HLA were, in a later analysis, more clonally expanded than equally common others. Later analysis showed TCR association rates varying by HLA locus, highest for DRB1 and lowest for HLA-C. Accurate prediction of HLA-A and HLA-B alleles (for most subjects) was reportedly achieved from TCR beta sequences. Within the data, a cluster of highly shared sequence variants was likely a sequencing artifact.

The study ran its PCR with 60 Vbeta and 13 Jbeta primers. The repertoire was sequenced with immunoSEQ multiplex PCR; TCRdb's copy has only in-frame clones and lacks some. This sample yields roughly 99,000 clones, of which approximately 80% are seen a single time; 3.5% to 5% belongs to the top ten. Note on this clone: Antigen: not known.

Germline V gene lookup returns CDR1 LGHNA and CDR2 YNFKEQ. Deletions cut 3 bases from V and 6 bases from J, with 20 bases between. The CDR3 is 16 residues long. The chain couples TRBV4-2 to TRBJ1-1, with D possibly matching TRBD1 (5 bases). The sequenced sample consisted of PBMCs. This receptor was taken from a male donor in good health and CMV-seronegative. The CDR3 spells CASSHPLGGRWAEAFF. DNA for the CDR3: TGTGCCAGCAGCCATCCCTTGGGGGGGAGGTGGGCTGAAGCTTTCTTT.